This T cell receptor (beta chain) originates from a study of liver allograft versus peripheral blood T cells. The overall study: Within transplanted livers, the T cell receptor repertoires were examined and compared against the repertoires present in the peripheral blood of liver transplant recipients. The study's findings and limits: Repertoires found inside liver allografts reportedly differed from T cell receptor repertoires in peripheral blood.

Trimming left V 3 bases short and J 6 bases short, with 3 bases between. This CDR3 comprises 11 residues. Germline values: CDR1 GTSNPN, CDR2 SVGIG (reference sequence). This clonotype occurred once. Its antigen is not identified. Without the conserved terminal phenylalanine or tryptophan, this CDR3 likely stems from a read error. TCRdb reanalysed the reads using MiXCR and keeps one entry per CDR3 protein. The data contain 9,000 to 10,000 distinct CDR3 sequences, under 20% of them singletons. This clonotype originated in a human patient who had a liver transplant. Some T cells here may be from the graft donor. The V call is TRBV30, the J call TRBJ1-6; D gene ambiguous. The CDR3 is CAWSLNSPLHL. In nucleotides, the CDR3 is TGTGCCTGGAGCCTTAATTCACCCCTCCACTTA.